This T cell receptor (beta chain) is from a study of metastatic and nonmetastatic thyroid tumors. Study in general: Repertoires of blood and of tissue (tumor or nodule) from malignant and benign thyroid patients were compared. Study-wide points: In both blood and tumor samples, TCR beta diversity was reported significantly higher for malignant than benign nodules.

Treatment of any kind had been given to no patient before thyroid surgery. Original analysis: Variation in CDR3 across clinicopathological groups served as the basis for constructing a distant-metastasis classifier in papillary thyroid cancer. With MiXCR, TCRdb called clones anew from the PCR reads. The V and J calls shown here were made by TCRdb, not taken from the authors' results. Altogether under 5,000 clones are present, about 22% being singletons, with the ten largest covering roughly 8%. This clone was found a few times. Antigen: not known. The junction does not match germline at one end; this may be a read error. CDR3 length: 14 amino acids.

The chain couples TRBV12-3 or TRBV12-4 to TRBJ2-2, with D perhaps matching TRBD2 (6 bases). Specimen: tumor tissue. The receptor's source is a female donor with papillary thyroid cancer or a benign thyroid nodule (not recorded which). Some clones in this sample may be carry-over from other donors' samples. DNA of the CDR3: TGTGCCAGCAGTCTAGCGTTAAACACCGGGGAGCTGTTTTTT. Translated, it gives CASSLALNTGELFF.